The rows below give T cell receptor beta chains drawn from one sample of a study of T-cell memory formation after mild COVID-19. MiXCR, applied by TCRdb to the 5' RACE reads, yields one record per CDR3 protein. The sample holds approximately 290,000 distinct CDR3 sequences, approximately 15% seen once. The specimen sequenced was PBMCs or a T cell subset sorted from them (not recorded which). Every receptor here comes from a man between 18 and 35 years old who had mild COVID-19 (a few samples of this study predate the infection). Cell type and time point are not known. Both conserved end residues are part of each CDR3. The D gene is left open where the match is weak. Expanded clones are given a class, and other clones once, few, many or no size at all.

cdr3_nt: TGTGCCACCAGTGACCCAATGGGACAGGGGGCCGACGAGCAGTACTTC
cdr3_aa: CATSDPMGQGADEQYF
v_call: TRBV24-1
d_call: TRBD1
cdr3_length: 16
clone_size: -
j_call: TRBJ2-7

cdr3_nt: TGCAGTGCCCCGGGGGGCGGATCCTATAATTCACCCCTCCACTTT
cdr3_aa: CSAPGGGSYNSPLHF
v_call: TRBV20-1
d_call: -
cdr3_length: 15
clone_size: -
j_call: TRBJ1-6

cdr3_nt: TGCGCCAGCAGCCAAGTAGCGGGGCCGGGGGAGACCCAGTACTTC
cdr3_aa: CASSQVAGPGETQYF
v_call: TRBV4-1
d_call: TRBD2
cdr3_length: 15
clone_size: few
j_call: TRBJ2-5

cdr3_nt: TGTGCCAGCAGCTTAGGGAAGGGCGGGGTAGAGACCCAGTACTTC
cdr3_aa: CASSLGKGGVETQYF
v_call: TRBV11-2
d_call: -
cdr3_length: 15
clone_size: few
j_call: TRBJ2-5

cdr3_nt: TGTGCCAAAACAGAAAAACTGTTTTTT
cdr3_aa: CAKTEKLFF
v_call: TRBV7-8
d_call: -
cdr3_length: 9
clone_size: -
j_call: TRBJ1-4

cdr3_nt: TGCAGCGTCCCGGGGGGGACTACAGATACGCAGTATTTT
cdr3_aa: CSVPGGTTDTQYF
v_call: TRBV29-1
d_call: TRBD2
cdr3_length: 13
clone_size: -
j_call: TRBJ2-3

cdr3_nt: TGTGCCAGCAGCTTTAGGACATCAAGCTCCTACGAGCAGTACTTC
cdr3_aa: CASSFRTSSSYEQYF
v_call: TRBV7-6
d_call: -
cdr3_length: 15
clone_size: few
j_call: TRBJ2-7

cdr3_nt: TGCGCCAGCAGCCAAGATATAGGGGCTAAGGGCTCCTACGAGCAGTACTTC
cdr3_aa: CASSQDIGAKGSYEQYF
v_call: TRBV4-1
d_call: -
cdr3_length: 17
clone_size: few
j_call: TRBJ2-7

cdr3_nt: TGTGCCAGCAGCTTCGGGGGGGCGGACACCGGGGAGCTGTTTTTT
cdr3_aa: CASSFGGADTGELFF
v_call: TRBV5-4
d_call: TRBD2
cdr3_length: 15
clone_size: many
j_call: TRBJ2-2

cdr3_nt: TGCGCCAGCAGCCAAGGGCCGGCCGAGACCCAGTACTTC
cdr3_aa: CASSQGPAETQYF
v_call: TRBV4-3
d_call: -
cdr3_length: 13
clone_size: -
j_call: TRBJ2-5

cdr3_nt: TGCGCCAGCAGCCATTCAGTAACAACAGGGCCCGGGGCCAACGTCCTGACTTTC
cdr3_aa: CASSHSVTTGPGANVLTF
v_call: TRBV4-3
d_call: -
cdr3_length: 18
clone_size: few
j_call: TRBJ2-6

cdr3_nt: TGTGCCACCAGCCCGACAACCAGCAATCAGCCCCAGCATTTT
cdr3_aa: CATSPTTSNQPQHF
v_call: TRBV24-1
d_call: -
cdr3_length: 14
clone_size: few
j_call: TRBJ1-5

cdr3_nt: TGTGCCAGCAGCTTCGGATTAGCGGGGGGGAGAAAGACCCAGTACTTC
cdr3_aa: CASSFGLAGGRKTQYF
v_call: TRBV7-2
d_call: TRBD2
cdr3_length: 16
clone_size: few
j_call: TRBJ2-5

cdr3_nt: TGCGCCAGCAGCCAAGGCCTGAGGGGGGGGACCCAGTACTTC
cdr3_aa: CASSQGLRGGTQYF
v_call: TRBV4-1
d_call: -
cdr3_length: 14
clone_size: -
j_call: TRBJ2-5

cdr3_nt: TGTGCCAGCACCCCGGGGACAGATCGACACTTC
cdr3_aa: CASTPGTDRHF
v_call: TRBV5-6
d_call: TRBD1
cdr3_length: 11
clone_size: -
j_call: TRBJ2-5

cdr3_nt: TGTGCCAGCAGTCAGGTGGGGTGGGGTTCCTACGAGCAGTACTTC
cdr3_aa: CASSQVGWGSYEQYF
v_call: TRBV27
d_call: -
cdr3_length: 15
clone_size: -
j_call: TRBJ2-7

cdr3_nt: TGCAGTGCCTCAGACGGACAGACCGGGGAGCTGTTTTTT
cdr3_aa: CSASDGQTGELFF
v_call: TRBV20-1
d_call: -
cdr3_length: 13
clone_size: few
j_call: TRBJ2-2